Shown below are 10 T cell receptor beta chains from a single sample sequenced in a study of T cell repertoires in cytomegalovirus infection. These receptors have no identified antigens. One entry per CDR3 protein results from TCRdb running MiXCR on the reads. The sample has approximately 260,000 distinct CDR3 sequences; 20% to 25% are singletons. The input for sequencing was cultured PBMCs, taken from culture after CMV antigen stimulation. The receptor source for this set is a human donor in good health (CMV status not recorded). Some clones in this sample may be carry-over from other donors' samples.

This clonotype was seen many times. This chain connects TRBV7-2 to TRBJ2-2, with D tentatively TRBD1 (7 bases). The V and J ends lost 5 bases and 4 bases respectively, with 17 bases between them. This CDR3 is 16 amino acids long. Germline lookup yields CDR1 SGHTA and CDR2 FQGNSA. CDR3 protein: CASSPMEGAGTGELFF. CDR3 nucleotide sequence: TGTGCCAGCAGCCCCATGGAGGGGGCGGGCACCGGGGAGCTGTTTTTT.

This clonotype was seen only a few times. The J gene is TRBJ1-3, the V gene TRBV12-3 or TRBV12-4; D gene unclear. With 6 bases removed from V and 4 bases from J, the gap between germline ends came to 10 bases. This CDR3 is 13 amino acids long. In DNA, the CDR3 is TGTGCCAGCAGACCGGACGGCGGAAACACCATATATTTT. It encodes CASRPDGGNTIYF.

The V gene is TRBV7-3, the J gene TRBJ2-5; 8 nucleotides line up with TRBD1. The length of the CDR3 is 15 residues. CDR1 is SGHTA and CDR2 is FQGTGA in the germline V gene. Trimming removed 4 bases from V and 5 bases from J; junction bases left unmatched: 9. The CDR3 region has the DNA TGTGCCAGCAGCTCCCAGGGGGCCTCTGGGGAGACCCAGTACTTC. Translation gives CASSSQGASGETQYF.

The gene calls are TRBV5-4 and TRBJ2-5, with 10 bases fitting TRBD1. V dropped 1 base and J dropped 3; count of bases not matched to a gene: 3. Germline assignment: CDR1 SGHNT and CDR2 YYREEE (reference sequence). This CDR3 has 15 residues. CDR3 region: CASSLPGTGEETQYF. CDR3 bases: TGTGCCAGCAGCTTGCCGGGGACAGGGGAAGAGACCCAGTACTTC.

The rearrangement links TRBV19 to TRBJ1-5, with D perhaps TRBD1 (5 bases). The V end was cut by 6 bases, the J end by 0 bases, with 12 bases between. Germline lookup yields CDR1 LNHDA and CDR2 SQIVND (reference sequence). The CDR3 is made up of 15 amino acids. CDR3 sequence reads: CASRTTAYSNQPQHF. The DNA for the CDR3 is TGTGCCAGTAGGACGACAGCTTATAGCAATCAGCCCCAGCATTTT.

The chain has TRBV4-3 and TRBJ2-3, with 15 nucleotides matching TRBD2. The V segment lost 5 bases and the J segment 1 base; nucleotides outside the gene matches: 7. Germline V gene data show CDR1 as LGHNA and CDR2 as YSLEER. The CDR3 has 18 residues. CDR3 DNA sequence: TGCGCCAGCAGCTCTGGACTAGCGGGAGGGCCTGGCACAGATACGCAGTATTTT. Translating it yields CASSSGLAGGPGTDTQYF.

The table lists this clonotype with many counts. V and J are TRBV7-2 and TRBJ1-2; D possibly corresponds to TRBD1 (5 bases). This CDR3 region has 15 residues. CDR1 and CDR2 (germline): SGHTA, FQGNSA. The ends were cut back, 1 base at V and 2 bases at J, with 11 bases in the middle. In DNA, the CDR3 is TGTGCCAGCAGCTTAGGAGGGGCCCAGAACTATGGCTACACCTTC. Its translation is CASSLGGAQNYGYTF.

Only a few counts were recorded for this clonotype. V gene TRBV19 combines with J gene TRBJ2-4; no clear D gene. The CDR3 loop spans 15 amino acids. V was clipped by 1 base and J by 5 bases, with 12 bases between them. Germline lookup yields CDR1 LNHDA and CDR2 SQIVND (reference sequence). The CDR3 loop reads CASSIGLYEENIQYF. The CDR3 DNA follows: TGTGCCAGTAGTATAGGGCTATACGAGGAAAACATTCAGTACTTC. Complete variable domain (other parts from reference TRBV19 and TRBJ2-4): DGGITQSPKYLFRKEGQNVTLSCEQNLNHDAMYWYRQDPGQGLRLIYYSQIVNDFQKGDIAEGYSVSREKKESFPLTVTSAQKNPTAFYLCASSIGLYEENIQYFGAGTRLSVL.

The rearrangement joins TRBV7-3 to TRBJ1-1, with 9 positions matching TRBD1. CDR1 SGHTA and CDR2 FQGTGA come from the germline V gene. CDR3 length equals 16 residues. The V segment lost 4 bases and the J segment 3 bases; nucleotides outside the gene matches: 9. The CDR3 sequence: CASSSNPTGGDTEAFF. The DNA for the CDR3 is TGTGCCAGCAGCTCTAACCCGACAGGGGGGGACACTGAAGCTTTCTTT.

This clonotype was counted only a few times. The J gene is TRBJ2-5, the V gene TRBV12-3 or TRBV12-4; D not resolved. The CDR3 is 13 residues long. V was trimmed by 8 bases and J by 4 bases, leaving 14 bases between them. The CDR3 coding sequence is TGTGCCAGCGGGTGGGGATTGGGAGAGACCCAGTACTTC. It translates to CASGWGLGETQYF.